A single sample gave rise to the 7 T cell receptor beta chains below, sequenced in a study of identifying expanded T cells in peripheral blood. Clones were sequenced by immunoSEQ multiplex PCR, and TCRdb holds only the in-frame ones, with some missing. The profile covers about 130,000 clones, with 86% appearing a single time and about 8% taken by the ten largest. The sample comprised blood. Source of these receptors: a person aged 18-69 years in good health.

V is TRBV6-5 and J is TRBJ2-5; 9 nucleotides match TRBD2. CDR1 is MNHEY and CDR2 is SVGAGI in the germline V gene. Trimming took 4 bases from V and 0 from J; bases not matched to a gene: 3. CDR3 length: 15 residues. The CDR3 protein is CASSFGLAHQETQYF. The CDR3 nucleotides are TGTGCCAGCAGTTTCGGACTAGCGCACCAAGAGACCCAGTACTTC.

The gene calls are TRBV4-1 and TRBJ2-3; either TRBD1 or TRBD2 may supply D (6 bases each). This CDR3 is built from 15 residues. CDR1 and CDR2 from the germline V gene are MGHRA and YSYEKL. V was clipped by 8 bases and J by 0 bases, with 15 bases between them. CDR3 in amino acids: CASSGGPTSTDTQYF. The CDR3 DNA reads TGCGCCAGCTCCGGGGGCCCAACTAGCACAGATACGCAGTATTTT.

The chain carries TRBV6-6 and TRBJ1-2, with TRBD1 matching 7 bases. The J segment lost 8 bases and the V segment lost 3 bases, leaving 15 bases of the junction unmatched. Germline V CDR1 and CDR2: MNHNY, SVGAGI (reference sequence). The CDR3 runs to 16 residues. As DNA, the CDR3 is TGTGCCAGCAGTTATTCCCCAAATACAGGGGTCAGCGGCTACACCTTC. Translated, it gives CASSYSPNTGVSGYTF.

The chain links TRBV7-8 to TRBJ2-7; D is possibly TRBD2 (6 bases). CDR1 SGHVS and CDR2 FQNEAQ come from the germline V gene. Trimming shortened V by 1 base and J by 0 bases, and 10 bases separated the two germline ends. There are 15 residues in the CDR3. This CDR3 is CASSLEGGTSYEQYF. Written as DNA, the CDR3 is TGTGCCAGCAGCTTAGAGGGCGGGACCTCCTACGAGCAGTACTTC.

The CDR3 region is CASSPPDGPFGYTF. The DNA for the CDR3 is TGTGCCAGTAGTCCCCCGGACGGCCCTTTTGGCTACACCTTC. The V call is TRBV19, the J call TRBJ1-2; no clear D. The CDR3 is 14 amino acids. V lost 5 bases and J lost 7, with 17 bases in between. Germline CDR1 and CDR2: LNHDA and SQIVND (reference sequence).

The gene calls are TRBV10-3 and TRBJ1-5, with a possible D match to TRBD1 (5 bases). The CDR3 length is 13 residues. Trimming stripped 6 bases from V and 0 bases from J, with 6 bases between. Germline CDR1 is ENHRY and CDR2 is SYGVKD. CDR3 sequence reads: CAIRGDSNQPQHF. In DNA form, the CDR3 reads TGTGCCATCAGGGGGGATAGCAATCAGCCCCAGCATTTT.

This clone was observed once. The CDR3 bases are TGTGCCACCCAGCGTAGGGCGGCTAATCAGCCCCAGCATTTT. Translating it yields CATQRRAANQPQHF. The chain has TRBV6-1 and TRBJ1-5; no firm D call. CDR1 and CDR2 from the germline V gene are MNHNS and SASEGT. V was pared by 10 bases and J by 4 bases, with 17 bases between. CDR3 length equals 14 residues.